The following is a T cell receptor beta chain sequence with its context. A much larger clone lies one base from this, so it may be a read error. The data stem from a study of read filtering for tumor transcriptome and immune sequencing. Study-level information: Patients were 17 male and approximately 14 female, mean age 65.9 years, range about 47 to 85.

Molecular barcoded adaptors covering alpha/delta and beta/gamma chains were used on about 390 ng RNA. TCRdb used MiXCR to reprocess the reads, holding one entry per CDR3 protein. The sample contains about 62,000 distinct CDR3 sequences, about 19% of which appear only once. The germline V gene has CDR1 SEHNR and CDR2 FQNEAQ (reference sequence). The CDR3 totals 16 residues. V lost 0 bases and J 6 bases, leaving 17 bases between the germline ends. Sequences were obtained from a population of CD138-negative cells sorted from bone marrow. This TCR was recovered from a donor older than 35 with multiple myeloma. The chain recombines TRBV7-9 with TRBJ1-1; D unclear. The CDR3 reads CASSLAPGRGRAEAFF. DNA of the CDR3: TGTGCCAGCAGCTTAGCACCGGGCAGAGGCAGAGCTGAAGCTTTCTTT.